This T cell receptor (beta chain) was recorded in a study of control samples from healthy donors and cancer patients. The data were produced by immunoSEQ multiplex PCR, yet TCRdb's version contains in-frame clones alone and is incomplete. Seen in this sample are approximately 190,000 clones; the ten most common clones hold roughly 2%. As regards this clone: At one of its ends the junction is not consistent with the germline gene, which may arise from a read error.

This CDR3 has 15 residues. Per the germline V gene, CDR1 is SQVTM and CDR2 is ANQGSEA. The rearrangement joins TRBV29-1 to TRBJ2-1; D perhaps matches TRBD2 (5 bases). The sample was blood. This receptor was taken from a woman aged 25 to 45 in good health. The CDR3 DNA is TGCAGCGCTGAAGGAGCGGTGATCTCCTACAATGAGCAGTTCTTC. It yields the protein CSAEGAVISYNEQFF.